Below are 19 T cell receptor beta chains sequenced from a single sample in a study of blood T cell repertoires in COVID-19. Profiling relied on immunoSEQ multiplex PCR, and the TCRdb table lists in-frame clones only, not all of them. The sample consists of about 240,000 clones, 82% of them appearing once. Sequencing was performed on peripheral blood. These receptors all come from a woman aged 55 to 70 with active or convalescent COVID-19.

This chain connects TRBV2 to TRBJ2-3; possible D gene TRBD1, 6 bases. Trimming left V 6 bases short and J 0 bases short, with 13 bases between. CDR1 is SNHLY and CDR2 is FYNNEI in the germline V gene. The CDR3 is 15 residues long. In nucleotides, the CDR3 is TGTGCCAGCAGGCCGGACAGTACTAGCACAGATACGCAGTATTTT. This gives the protein CASRPDSTSTDTQYF.

This sequence joins TRBV27 and TRBJ1-2; TRBD1 aligns across 10 bases. The germline gives CDR1 MNHEY, CDR2 SMNVEV (reference sequence). This CDR3 has 16 residues. The junction had 11 bases not matched to a gene; V was cut back by 5 bases and J by 5 bases. The DNA of the CDR3 is TGTGCCAGCAGTCGCCTAGGGGGACAGGGGTCTTATGGCTACACCTTC. Encoded protein: CASSRLGGQGSYGYTF.

This clone was found once. V usage is TRBV27 and J usage is TRBJ2-7; 8 positions agree with TRBD1. Per the germline V gene, CDR1 is MNHEY and CDR2 is SMNVEV (reference sequence). The V segment lost 4 bases and the J segment 0 bases; nucleotides outside the gene matches: 8. This CDR3 is 16 amino acids long. The CDR3 sequence: CASSSLGDRSSYEQYF. The CDR3, as DNA: TGTGCCAGCAGTTCCCTAGGGGACAGGAGCTCCTACGAGCAGTACTTC.

This sequence joins TRBV6-6 and TRBJ2-3, with 12 bases lining up with TRBD2. CDR1 MNHNY and CDR2 SVGAGI come from the germline V gene (reference sequence). V lost 5 bases and J lost 0; bases outside the gene matches: 12. There are 19 residues in the CDR3. The CDR3 loop reads CASSPRGWTSGDSTDTQYF. Written as DNA, the CDR3 is TGTGCCAGCAGTCCACGGGGCTGGACTAGCGGGGACAGCACAGATACGCAGTATTTT.

The chain carries TRBV9 and TRBJ2-7; TRBD2 aligns across 13 bases. Germline values: CDR1 SGDLS, CDR2 YYNGEE. V lost 3 bases to trimming and J lost 7 bases; unmatched junction nucleotides: 7. This CDR3 spans 15 amino acids. CDR3 bases: TGTGCCAGCAGCGGGACTAGCGGGGGCCAGGGGGAGCAGTACTTC. Its translation is CASSGTSGGQGEQYF.

The chain has TRBV19 and TRBJ1-5; the match to TRBD1 covers 7 bases. Looked up from germline, CDR1 is LNHDA and CDR2 is SQIVND (reference sequence). The CDR3 consists of 15 residues. The V and J ends lost 3 bases and 9 bases, in that order; junction bases with no gene match: 11. This chain's CDR3 is CASSMDRDSSRPQHF. The CDR3 nucleotides are TGTGCCAGTAGTATGGACCGGGACAGCTCGCGGCCCCAGCATTTT.

This sequence joins TRBV30 and TRBJ1-5; perhaps TRBD1 as D (6 bases). The CDR3 runs to 16 residues. Germline V gives CDR1 GTSNPN, CDR2 SVGIG (reference sequence). With 5 bases removed from V and 0 bases from J, the gap between germline ends came to 17 bases. The CDR3 nucleotides read TGTGCCTGGCAGGCAGGGGATGGGTATAGCAATCAGCCCCAGCATTTT. It yields the protein CAWQAGDGYSNQPQHF.

For this clone: Other DNA sequences in the same sample also yield this CDR3. The rearrangement links TRBV19 to TRBJ1-6, with TRBD1 matching 8 bases. In germline, CDR1 is LNHDA, CDR2 SQIVND (reference sequence). The CDR3 is 14 amino acids. Germline trimming cut 6 bases from V and 6 bases from J; bases unmatched to any gene: 4. CDR3 region: CASSGTGGNSPLHF. In DNA form, the CDR3 reads TGTGCCAGTAGCGGAACAGGGGGTAATTCACCCCTCCACTTT.

The rearrangement links TRBV19 to TRBJ2-7; 7 bases agree with TRBD1. The CDR3 extends over 12 amino acids. The junction had 8 bases not matched to a gene; V was cut back by 8 bases and J by 7 bases. Germline V lookup: CDR1 LNHDA, CDR2 SQIVND (reference sequence). CDR3 in amino acids: CASSNRGGEQYF. CDR3 coding DNA: TGTGCCAGTTCCAACAGGGGCGGAGAGCAGTACTTC.

This clone was seen a few times. The rearrangement joins TRBV7-9 to TRBJ2-3; the match to TRBD2 covers 15 bases. The germline gives CDR1 SEHNR, CDR2 FQNEAQ (reference sequence). Trimming cost V 5 bases and J 4 bases; bases outside gene matches: 7. CDR3 length: 17 residues. The CDR3 reads CASSGRTSGGAADTQYF. The CDR3 nucleotides read TGTGCCAGCAGCGGCCGGACTAGCGGGGGGGCTGCAGATACGCAGTATTTT.

The genes are TRBV9 and TRBJ2-1, with TRBD2 matching over 9 bases. Per germline, CDR1 SGDLS and CDR2 YYNGEE. There are 17 residues in the CDR3. The V gene end was trimmed by 0 bases and the J gene end by 4 bases; junction bases not matched to a gene: 8. CDR3 nucleotide sequence: TGTGCCAGCAGCGTAGGGATAGCGGGGGCCAGTTACAATGAGCAGTTCTTC. Protein sequence: CASSVGIAGASYNEQFF.

The chain couples TRBV3-1 (or the pseudogene TRBV3-2) to TRBJ2-3; 9 bases are shared with TRBD2. From germline, CDR1 is LGHDT and CDR2 YNNKEL (reference sequence). With V trimmed by 0 bases and J by 0 bases, 7 bases remained unmatched. This CDR3 is built from 18 residues. The CDR3 sequence is CASSQDHSGGWSTDTQYF. In DNA form, the CDR3 reads TGTGCCAGCAGCCAAGATCACAGCGGGGGGTGGAGCACAGATACGCAGTATTTT.

V and J are TRBV6-6 and TRBJ1-2, with no clear D. The CDR3 loop spans 14 amino acids. Trimming left V 2 bases short and J 5 bases short, with 12 bases between. Germline V lookup: CDR1 MNHNY, CDR2 SVGAGI (reference sequence). The CDR3 DNA reads as TGTGCCAGCAGTTACGAGGGCGGACGATATGGCTACACCTTC. Translating it yields CASSYEGGRYGYTF.

The chain links TRBV11-2 to TRBJ1-6; no clear D. The V gene lost 3 bases and the J gene lost 0 bases, with 12 bases spanning the gap. The CDR3 is 17 residues long. The V gene's germline CDR1 is SGHAT and CDR2 FQNNGV. This chain's CDR3 is CASSFDTWSSYNSPLHF. The CDR3, as DNA: TGTGCCAGCAGCTTTGATACGTGGAGCTCCTATAATTCACCCCTCCACTTT.

This clone appeared a few times. The chain uses TRBV2 and TRBJ1-6; TRBD1 agrees at 7 bases. This CDR3 is 14 amino acids long. CDR1 is SNHLY and CDR2 is FYNNEI in the germline V gene. Trimming removed 6 bases from V and 5 bases from J; junction bases left unmatched: 4. CDR3 in amino acids: CASRGDSNNSPLHF. CDR3 nucleotides: TGTGCCAGCAGGGGGGACAGTAATAATTCACCCCTCCACTTT.

This rearrangement joins TRBV29-1 to TRBJ1-1; D call uncertain. V lost 1 base to trimming and J lost 10 bases, with 10 bases between them. Germline CDR1 SQVTM, CDR2 ANQGSEA. The CDR3 totals 11 residues. CDR3 coding DNA: TGCAGCGTTGAAGCGGGTGTAGGAGCTTTCTTT. Encoded protein: CSVEAGVGAFF.

This clone was recorded only once. The chain combines TRBV6-5 with TRBJ1-2, with 7 bases fitting TRBD1. Per the germline V gene, CDR1 is MNHEY and CDR2 is SVGAGI. J gave up 10 bases and V 6 bases, and 11 bases lay outside the gene matches. CDR3 length equals 13 residues. In nucleotides, the CDR3 is TGTGCCAGCAGAAAAAGGAGACAGGGTGTCTACACCTTC. Translated, it gives CASRKRRQGVYTF.

The chain uses TRBV4-1 and TRBJ2-3; perhaps TRBD2 as D (5 bases). The CDR3 is made up of 14 amino acids. Germline-derived CDR1 and CDR2 are MGHRA and YSYEKL. Trimming took 4 bases from V and 2 from J, leaving 10 bases between them. CDR3 coding DNA: TGCGCCAGCAGCCTCACTAGGGACACAGATACGCAGTATTTT. Protein sequence: CASSLTRDTDTQYF.

This clone was observed many times. The chain couples TRBV10-3 to TRBJ1-2, with no clear D. Germline V gene data show CDR1 as ENHRY and CDR2 as SYGVKD. CDR3 size: 13 residues. Between the trimmed V and J ends, which lost 3 bases and 4 bases, there was a span of 9 bases. The CDR3 nucleotides read TGTGCCATCAGTGATACTCTAGGCTATGGCTACACCTTC. It specifies CAISDTLGYGYTF.